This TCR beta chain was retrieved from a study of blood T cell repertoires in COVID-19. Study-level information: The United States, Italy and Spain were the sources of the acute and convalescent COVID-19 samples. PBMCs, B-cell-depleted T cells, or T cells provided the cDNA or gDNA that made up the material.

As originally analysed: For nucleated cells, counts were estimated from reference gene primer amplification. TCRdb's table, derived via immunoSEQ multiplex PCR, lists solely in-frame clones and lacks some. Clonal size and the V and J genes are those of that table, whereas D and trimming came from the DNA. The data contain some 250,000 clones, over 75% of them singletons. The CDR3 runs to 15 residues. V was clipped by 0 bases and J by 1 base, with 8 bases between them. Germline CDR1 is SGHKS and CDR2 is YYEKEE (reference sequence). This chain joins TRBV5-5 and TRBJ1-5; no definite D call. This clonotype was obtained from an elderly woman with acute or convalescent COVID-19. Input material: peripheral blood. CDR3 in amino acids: CASSLVGRSNQPQHF. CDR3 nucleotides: TGTGCCAGCAGCTTGGTGGGCCGGAGCAATCAGCCCCAGCATTTT.